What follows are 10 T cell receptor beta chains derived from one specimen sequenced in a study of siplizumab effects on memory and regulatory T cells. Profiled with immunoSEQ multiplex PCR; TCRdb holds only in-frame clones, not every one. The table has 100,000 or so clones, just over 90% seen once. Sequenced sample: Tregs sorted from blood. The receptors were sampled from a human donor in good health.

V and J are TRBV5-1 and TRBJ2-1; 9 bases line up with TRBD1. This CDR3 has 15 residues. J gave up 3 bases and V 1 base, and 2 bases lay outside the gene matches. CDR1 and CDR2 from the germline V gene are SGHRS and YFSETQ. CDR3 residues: CASSLTGGGYNEQFF. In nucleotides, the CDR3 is TGCGCCAGCAGCTTGACAGGGGGCGGCTACAATGAGCAGTTCTTC.

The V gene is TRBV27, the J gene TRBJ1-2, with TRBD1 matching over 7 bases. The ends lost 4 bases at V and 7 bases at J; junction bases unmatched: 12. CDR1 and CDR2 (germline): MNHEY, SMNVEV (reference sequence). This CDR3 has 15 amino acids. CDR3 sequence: CASSSTQNRGSGYTF. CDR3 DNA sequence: TGTGCCAGCAGTTCCACTCAGAACAGGGGTTCTGGCTACACCTTC.

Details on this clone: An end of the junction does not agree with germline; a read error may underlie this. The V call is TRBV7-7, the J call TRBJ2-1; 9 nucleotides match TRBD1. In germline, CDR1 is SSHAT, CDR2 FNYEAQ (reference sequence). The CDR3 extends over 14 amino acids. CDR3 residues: CASSHRQGGGEQFF. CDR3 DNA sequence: TGTGCTAGCAGTCACCGACAGGGGGGGGGTGAGCAGTTCTTC.

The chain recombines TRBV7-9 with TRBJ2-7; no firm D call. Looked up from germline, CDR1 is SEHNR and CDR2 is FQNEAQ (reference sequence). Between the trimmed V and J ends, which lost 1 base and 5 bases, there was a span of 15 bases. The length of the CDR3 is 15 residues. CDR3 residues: CASSLGIGQIHEQYF. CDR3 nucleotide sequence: TGTGCCAGCAGCTTAGGAATAGGGCAGATCCACGAGCAGTACTTC.

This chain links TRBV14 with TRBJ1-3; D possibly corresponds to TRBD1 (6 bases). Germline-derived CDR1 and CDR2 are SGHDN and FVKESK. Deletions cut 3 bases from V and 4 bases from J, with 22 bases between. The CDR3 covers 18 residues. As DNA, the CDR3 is TGTGCCAGCAGCCAGTTCGAGGATCCGGGGGCAGGCGGAAACACCATATATTTT. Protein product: CASSQFEDPGAGGNTIYF.

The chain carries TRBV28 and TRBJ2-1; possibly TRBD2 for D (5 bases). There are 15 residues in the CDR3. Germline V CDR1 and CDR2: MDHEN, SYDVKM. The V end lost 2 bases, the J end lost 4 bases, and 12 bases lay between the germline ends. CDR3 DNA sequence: TGTGCCAGCAGTTTACGCTTCAGGAGGTACAATGAGCAGTTCTTC. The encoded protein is CASSLRFRRYNEQFF. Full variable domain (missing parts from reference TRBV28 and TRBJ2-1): DVKVTQSSRYLVKRTGEKVFLECVQDMDHENMFWYRQDPGLGLRLIYFSYDVKMKEKGDIPEGYSVSREKKERFSLILESASTNQTSMYLCASSLRFRRYNEQFFGPGTRLTVL.

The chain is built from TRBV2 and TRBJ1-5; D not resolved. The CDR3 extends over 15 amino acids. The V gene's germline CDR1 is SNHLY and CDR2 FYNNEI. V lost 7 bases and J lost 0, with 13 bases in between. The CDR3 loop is CASNSFPYSNQPQHF. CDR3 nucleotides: TGTGCCAGCAACTCGTTCCCCTATAGCAATCAGCCCCAGCATTTT.

The CDR3 loop is CASSQFGPSGRAAYNEQFF. DNA of the CDR3: TGCGCCAGCAGTCAATTTGGGCCTAGCGGGAGGGCCGCCTACAATGAGCAGTTCTTC. V is TRBV23-1 and J is TRBJ2-1; 12 bases match TRBD2. Being an ORF, TRBV23-1 has a function that is uncertain. V was pared by 1 base and J by 2 bases, with 9 bases of the junction left unmatched. The length of the CDR3 is 19 residues.

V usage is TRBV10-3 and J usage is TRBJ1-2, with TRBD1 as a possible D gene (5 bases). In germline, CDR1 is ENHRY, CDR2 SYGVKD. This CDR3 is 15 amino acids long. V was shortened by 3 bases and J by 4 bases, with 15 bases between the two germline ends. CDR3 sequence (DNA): TGTGCCATCAGTGACCCCGGGGGGGAGGGCTATGGCTACACCTTC. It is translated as CAISDPGGEGYGYTF.

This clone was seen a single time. This CDR3 reads CASSQGVYYGYTF. CDR3 bases: TGTGCCAGCAGCCAGGGGGTTTACTATGGCTACACCTTC. The rearrangement uses TRBV4-2 and TRBJ1-2; the D gene is possibly TRBD1 (5 bases). This CDR3 is built from 13 residues. Between the trimmed V and J ends, which lost 3 bases and 3 bases, there was a span of 8 bases. Germline V gene lookup returns CDR1 LGHNA and CDR2 YNFKEQ.